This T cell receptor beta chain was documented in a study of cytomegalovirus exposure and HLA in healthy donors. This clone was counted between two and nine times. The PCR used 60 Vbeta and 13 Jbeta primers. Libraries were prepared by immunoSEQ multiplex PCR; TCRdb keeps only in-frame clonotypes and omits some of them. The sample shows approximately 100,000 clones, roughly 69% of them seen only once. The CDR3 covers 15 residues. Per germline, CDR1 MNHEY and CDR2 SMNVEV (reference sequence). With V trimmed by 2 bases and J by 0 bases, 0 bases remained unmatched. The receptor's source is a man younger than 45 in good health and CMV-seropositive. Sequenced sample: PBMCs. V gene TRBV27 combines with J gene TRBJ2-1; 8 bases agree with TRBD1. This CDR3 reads CASSLTGGSYNEQFF. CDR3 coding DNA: TGTGCCAGCAGTTTAACAGGGGGCTCCTACAATGAGCAGTTCTTC.